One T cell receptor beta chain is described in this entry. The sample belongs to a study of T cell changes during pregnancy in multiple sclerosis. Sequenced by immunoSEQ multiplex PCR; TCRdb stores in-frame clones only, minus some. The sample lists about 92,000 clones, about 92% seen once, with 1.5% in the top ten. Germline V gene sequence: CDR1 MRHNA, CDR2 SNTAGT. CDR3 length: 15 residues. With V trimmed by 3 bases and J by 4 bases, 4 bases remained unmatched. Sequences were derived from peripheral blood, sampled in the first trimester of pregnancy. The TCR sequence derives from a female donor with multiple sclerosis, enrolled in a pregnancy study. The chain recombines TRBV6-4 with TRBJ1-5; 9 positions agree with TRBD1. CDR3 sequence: CASSDNRGPNQPQHF. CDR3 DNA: TGTGCCAGCAGTGATAACAGGGGGCCGAATCAGCCCCAGCATTTT.